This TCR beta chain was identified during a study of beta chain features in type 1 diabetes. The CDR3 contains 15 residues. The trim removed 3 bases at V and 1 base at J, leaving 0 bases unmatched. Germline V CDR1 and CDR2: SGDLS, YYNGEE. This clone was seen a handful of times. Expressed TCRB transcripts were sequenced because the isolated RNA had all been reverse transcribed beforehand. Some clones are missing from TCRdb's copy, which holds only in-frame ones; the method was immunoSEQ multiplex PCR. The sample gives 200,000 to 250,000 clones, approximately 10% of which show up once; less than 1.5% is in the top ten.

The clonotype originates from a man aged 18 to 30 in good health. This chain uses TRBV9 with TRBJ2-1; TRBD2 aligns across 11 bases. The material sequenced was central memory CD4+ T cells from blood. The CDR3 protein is CASSASGRSYNEQFF. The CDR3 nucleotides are TGTGCCAGCAGCGCTAGCGGGAGGTCCTACAATGAGCAGTTCTTC.